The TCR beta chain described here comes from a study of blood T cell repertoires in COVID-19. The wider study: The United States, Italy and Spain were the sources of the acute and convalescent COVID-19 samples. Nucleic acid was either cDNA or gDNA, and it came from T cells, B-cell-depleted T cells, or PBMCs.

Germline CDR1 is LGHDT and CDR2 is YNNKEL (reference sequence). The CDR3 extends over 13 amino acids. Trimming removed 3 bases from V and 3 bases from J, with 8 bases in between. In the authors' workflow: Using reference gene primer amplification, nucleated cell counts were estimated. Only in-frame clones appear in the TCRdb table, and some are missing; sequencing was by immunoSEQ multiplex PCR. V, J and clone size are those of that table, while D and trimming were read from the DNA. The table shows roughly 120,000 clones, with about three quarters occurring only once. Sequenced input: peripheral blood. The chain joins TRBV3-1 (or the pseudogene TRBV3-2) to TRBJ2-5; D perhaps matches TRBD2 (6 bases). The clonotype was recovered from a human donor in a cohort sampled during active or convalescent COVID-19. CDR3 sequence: CASSQGGKETQYF. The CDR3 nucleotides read TGTGCCAGCAGCCAGGGCGGGAAAGAGACCCAGTACTTC.